Each of the 2 T cell receptor beta chains below was sequenced from the same sample in a study of cytomegalovirus exposure and HLA in healthy donors. Both 60 Vbeta primers and 13 Jbeta primers went into the PCR. Sequencing was performed with immunoSEQ multiplex PCR; in TCRdb, only in-frame clones are kept and a portion is missing. The table shows under 250,000 clones, with approximately 80% occurring only once. Sequencing input: PBMCs. These receptors were obtained from a man aged 45-65 years in good health and CMV-seronegative.

This chain links TRBV7-3 with TRBJ2-6; the D gene is possibly TRBD2 (7 bases). The CDR3 spans 20 residues. The germline gives CDR1 SGHTA, CDR2 FQGTGA. The germline V and J ends were trimmed by 4 bases and 4 bases, with 26 bases remaining between them. The DNA of the CDR3 is TGTGCCAGCAGCTCGAAAGGGGGGGGACTCTCACTGAGCGGGGCCAACGTCCTGACTTTC. Translating gives CASSSKGGGLSLSGANVLTF.

V is TRBV28 and J is TRBJ1-1; TRBD1 aligns across 7 bases. Germline-derived CDR1 and CDR2 are MDHEN and SYDVKM. J gave up 5 bases and V 10 bases, and 13 bases lay outside the gene matches. The CDR3 is 14 amino acids. CDR3 coding DNA: TGTGCCACCCTTAACAGGGGCAGGGGGACTGAAGCTTTCTTT. Translation: CATLNRGRGTEAFF.